Shown below are 8 T cell receptor beta chains from a single sample sequenced in a study of PD-1 blockade in classical Hodgkin lymphoma. Relapses following autologous stem cell transplantation were seen in all patients, with brentuximab vedotin exposure varying. TCRdb's copy holds only in-frame clones and misses some; the assay was immunoSEQ multiplex PCR. The table includes about 40,000 clones, over 60% detected once. The material was peripheral blood mononuclear cells (PBMCs), obtained at baseline. Receptors originate from a human donor with classical Hodgkin lymphoma.

This clone was picked up one time. The chain employs TRBV6-6 and TRBJ2-3; D may correspond to TRBD1 or TRBD2 (5 bases each). Trimming shortened V by 7 bases and J by 3 bases, and 17 bases separated the two germline ends. The CDR3 runs 15 residues. Germline assignment: CDR1 MNHNY and CDR2 SVGAGI (reference sequence). This CDR3 is CASITGTVGTDTQYF. The CDR3 DNA sequence: TGTGCCAGCATTACCGGGACCGTGGGGACAGATACGCAGTATTTT.

This clone was recorded a few times. The rearrangement uses TRBV6-1 and TRBJ2-7, with D unclear. The CDR3 runs to 13 residues. V lost 0 bases and J 4 bases, leaving 7 bases between the germline ends. The germline gives CDR1 MNHNS, CDR2 SASEGT. This chain's CDR3 is CASSEALRYEQYF. The CDR3 DNA follows: TGTGCCAGCAGTGAAGCGCTCCGATACGAGCAGTACTTC.

This chain links TRBV6-5 with TRBJ2-5, with D uncertain. Between the trimmed V and J ends, which lost 0 bases and 7 bases, there was a span of 9 bases. This CDR3 has 13 residues. In germline, CDR1 is MNHEY, CDR2 SVGAGI. The CDR3 spells CASSYSWVGTQYF. For the CDR3, the DNA is TGTGCCAGCAGTTACTCTTGGGTAGGGACCCAGTACTTC.

The rearrangement uses TRBV10-2 and TRBJ2-7; TRBD2 agrees at 7 bases. This CDR3 has 16 amino acids. The V and J ends lost 0 bases and 0 bases, in that order; junction bases with no gene match: 5. The germline V gene encodes CDR1 WSHSY and CDR2 SAAADI. CDR3 in DNA: TGCGCCAGCAGTGAGTCAGCTGGGAGGGGCTCCTACGAGCAGTACTTC. Residues: CASSESAGRGSYEQYF.

This clone showed up just once. J is TRBJ2-7 and V is TRBV2, with 12 bases matching TRBD1. Losses at the gene ends were 7 bases for V and 5 bases for J; bases not matched to a gene: 3. In germline, CDR1 is SNHLY, CDR2 FYNNEI. CDR3 size: 13 residues. CDR3 protein: CASKGTGGDEQYF. CDR3 DNA sequence: TGTGCCAGCAAAGGGACAGGGGGCGACGAGCAGTACTTC. The entire variable domain, with the rest obtained from reference TRBV2 and TRBJ2-7, is as follows: EPEVTQTPSHQVTQMGQEVILRCVPISNHLYFYWYRQILGQKVEFLVSFYNNEISEKSEIFDDQFSVERPDGSNFTLKIRSTKLEDSAMYFCASKGTGGDEQYFGPGTRLTVT.

This clone was seen more than once but under ten times. V usage is TRBV29-1 and J usage is TRBJ2-2; no clear D. CDR3 length: 13 amino acids. Germline V gives CDR1 SQVTM, CDR2 ANQGSEA. V was pared by 7 bases and J by 3 bases, with 12 bases between. The CDR3 loop reads CSDNKRDTGELFF. In DNA, the CDR3 is TGCAGCGATAATAAACGGGACACCGGGGAGCTGTTTTTT.

As regards this clone: At the DNA level, this CDR3 is encoded by other sequences in the same sample as well. CDR3 in DNA: TGTGCCTGGGGGACAGGTTATAGCAATCAGCCCCAGCATTTT. Its protein is CAWGTGYSNQPQHF. The chain uses TRBV30 and TRBJ1-5, with 8 bases matching TRBD1. Per germline, CDR1 GTSNPN and CDR2 SVGIG (reference sequence). J was trimmed by 0 bases and V by 5 bases; bases with no gene match: 3. The CDR3 contains 14 residues.

The V gene is TRBV5-1, the J gene TRBJ1-2; D may be TRBD1 (5 bases). The ends were cut back, 3 bases at V and 5 bases at J, with 14 bases in the middle. Per the germline V gene, CDR1 is SGHRS and CDR2 is YFSETQ. CDR3 length: 14 amino acids. The CDR3: CASSSGTATYGYTF. DNA for the CDR3: TGCGCCAGCAGCTCGGGGACGGCTACTTATGGCTACACCTTC.